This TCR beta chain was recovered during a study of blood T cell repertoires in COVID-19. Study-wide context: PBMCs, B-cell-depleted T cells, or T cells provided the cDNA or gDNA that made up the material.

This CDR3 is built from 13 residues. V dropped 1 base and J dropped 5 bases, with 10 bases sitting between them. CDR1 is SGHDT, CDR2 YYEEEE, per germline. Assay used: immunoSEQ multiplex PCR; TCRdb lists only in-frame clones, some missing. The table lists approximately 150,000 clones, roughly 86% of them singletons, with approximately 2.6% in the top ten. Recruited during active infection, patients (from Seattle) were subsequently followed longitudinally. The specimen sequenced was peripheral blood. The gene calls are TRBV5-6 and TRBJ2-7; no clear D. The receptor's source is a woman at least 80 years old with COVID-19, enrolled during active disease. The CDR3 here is CASSLLQTNEQYF. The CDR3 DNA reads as TGTGCCAGCAGCTTGTTACAAACTAACGAGCAGTACTTC.